Detailed here is one T cell receptor beta chain. Its target is unknown. The source of the sample is a study of cytomegalovirus exposure and HLA in healthy donors. It was with 60 Vbeta and 13 Jbeta primers that the PCR ran. The table came from immunoSEQ multiplex PCR; TCRdb's copy has only in-frame clones and leaves some out. The sample lists 150,000 to 200,000 clones, roughly 80% occurring once. CDR1 is MNHEY and CDR2 is SVGAGI in the germline V gene. The CDR3 covers 14 residues. Study conclusions and caveats: Other equally common chains were less clonally expanded than HLA-associated TCR beta chains, a later analysis showed.

Sequencing was carried out using PBMCs. This chain connects TRBV6-5 to TRBJ2-5; a weak D match, TRBD2 (5 bases). TRBJ2-7 matches the DNA end more closely, so the J call is doubtful. The sequence was obtained from a male donor in good health and CMV-seronegative. Here the CDR3 reads CASSRPGIPHEQYF. The DNA for the CDR3 is TGTGCCAGCAGTCGCCCGGGGATTCCCCACGAGCAGTACTTC.